One and the same sample provided the 23 T cell receptor beta chains below, sequenced in a study of vaccination and CD4 T cells after COVID-19. Their antigen targets remain unknown. As for treatment: approximately 10-day PBMC culture with coronavirus spike peptide pools or control peptides (ViraFEST assay). Collection of the unexposed donor's CD4+ T cells took place before the COVID-19 pandemic (2011-2018). The Oncomine TCR Beta short-read assay sequenced DNA from cultured CD4+ T cells. From cultured CD4+ T cells, genomic DNA was extracted. TCRdb itself ran the PCR reads through MiXCR, one entry per CDR3 protein. The sample lists about 8,800 distinct CDR3 sequences; 35% were seen once. Sequencing was performed on CD4+ T cells from blood, cultured in vitro. These receptor sequences come from a human donor in good health.

This rearrangement joins TRBV20-1 to TRBJ2-1; TRBD2 is a possible D gene (5 bases). Trimming stripped 5 bases from V and 5 bases from J, with 16 bases between. Germline V CDR1 and CDR2: DFQATT, SNEGSKA (reference sequence). The CDR3 covers 14 residues. The CDR3 is CSAGSWGRNNEQFF. As DNA, the CDR3 is TGCAGTGCTGGGAGTTGGGGTAGGAACAATGAGCAGTTCTTC.

This clonotype was counted only a few times. The chain joins TRBV20-1 to TRBJ1-3; a weak D match, TRBD1 (6 bases). V was clipped by 6 bases and J by 1 base, with 13 bases between them. This CDR3 region has 14 residues. Germline V lookup: CDR1 DFQATT, CDR2 SNEGSKA (reference sequence). CDR3 protein: CSAEAGVSGNTIYF. CDR3 DNA sequence: TGCAGTGCCGAAGCAGGGGTGTCTGGAAACACCATATATTTT.

The gene calls are TRBV7-3 and TRBJ2-1; TRBD1 is a possible D gene (6 bases). Trimming shortened V by 4 bases and J by 7 bases, and 11 bases separated the two germline ends. This CDR3 is built from 13 residues. The germline CDR1 and CDR2 sequences are SGHTA and FQGTGA. Here the CDR3 reads CASSSSRGNEQFF. CDR3 bases: TGTGCCAGCAGCTCGTCAAGGGGGAATGAGCAGTTCTTC.

DNA for the CDR3: TGTGCCAGCAGCTTAGGAAAGACTAGCGGGGTAGACAATGAGCAGTTCTTC. This sequence encodes CASSLGKTSGVDNEQFF. This chain joins TRBV7-2 and TRBJ2-1; 11 positions agree with TRBD2. CDR1 SGHTA and CDR2 FQGNSA come from the germline V gene. The CDR3 is made up of 17 amino acids. The trim removed 1 base at V and 5 bases at J, leaving 7 bases unmatched.

This chain joins TRBV3-1 and TRBJ1-2; D remains unclear. There are 12 residues in the CDR3. Trimming took off 1 base at V and 11 bases at J, with 11 bases between the two ends. Germline CDR1 LGHDT, CDR2 YNNKEL (reference sequence). CDR3 region: CASSQGTGRYTF. CDR3 DNA sequence: TGTGCCAGCAGCCAAGGGACTGGGAGATACACCTTC.

The gene calls are TRBV7-9 and TRBJ2-7; D gene ambiguous. V lost 5 bases, J lost 4 bases, and 12 bases lay in between. The CDR3 is 13 residues long. Germline V CDR1 and CDR2: SEHNR, FQNEAQ (reference sequence). CDR3 sequence (DNA): TGTGCCAGCAGCCCCTACGAACTTTACGAGCAGTACTTC. Protein: CASSPYELYEQYF. The whole variable domain, remainder taken from reference TRBV7-9 and TRBJ2-7, is DTGVSQNPRHKITKRGQNVTFRCDPISEHNRLYWYRQTLGQGPEFLTYFQNEAQLEKSRLLSDRFSAERPKGSFSTLEIQRTEQGDSAMYLCASSPYELYEQYFGPGTRLTVT.

This clonotype is labeled as large. The chain couples TRBV27 to TRBJ1-1, with a tentative D call TRBD1 (5 bases). CDR1 and CDR2 (germline): MNHEY, SMNVEV (reference sequence). V was trimmed by 6 bases and J by 6 bases, leaving 11 bases between them. This CDR3 region has 12 residues. The CDR3 nucleotides read TGTGCCAGCAGGGGGACGGCCCCTGAAGCTTTCTTT. Its translation: CASRGTAPEAFF.

The chain recombines TRBV20-1 with TRBJ2-2; 7 nucleotides match TRBD1. This CDR3 is 15 amino acids long. Unmatched junction bases numbered 8, after V lost 2 bases and J lost 5 bases. The V gene's germline CDR1 is DFQATT and CDR2 SNEGSKA (reference sequence). In DNA, the CDR3 is TGCAGTGCTAGACAGCAGGGGGTTTGGACCGGGGAGCTGTTTTTT. It translates to CSARQQGVWTGELFF.

V gene TRBV6-5 combines with J gene TRBJ2-5; 11 bases agree with TRBD1. CDR1 and CDR2 (germline): MNHEY, SVGAGI. The CDR3 contains 15 residues. Losses at the gene ends were 4 bases for V and 4 bases for J; bases not matched to a gene: 5. The CDR3 DNA reads TGTGCCAGCAGTTGGGGACAGGGGGTTATAGAGACCCAGTACTTC. It is translated as CASSWGQGVIETQYF.

The V gene is TRBV19, the J gene TRBJ2-7; TRBD1 aligns across 7 bases. CDR3 length: 13 residues. With 4 bases clipped from V and 3 bases from J, the junction kept 3 bases outside the gene matches. Germline values: CDR1 LNHDA, CDR2 SQIVND (reference sequence). CDR3 sequence (DNA): TGTGCCAGTAGTAAGACAGGGATCTACGAGCAGTACTTC. Residues: CASSKTGIYEQYF.

J is TRBJ2-1 and V is TRBV15, with D uncertain. Germline V gives CDR1 LNHNV, CDR2 YYDKDF (reference sequence). The CDR3 sequence is 15 residues long. V lost 7 bases to trimming and J lost 10 bases, with 23 bases between them. The CDR3 DNA sequence: TGTGCCACCAACCAATTAGACAACCCGATTGGGGAGCAGTTCTTC. Residues: CATNQLDNPIGEQFF.

This clonotype has a handful of counts. This sequence joins TRBV7-8 and TRBJ1-6; no firm D call. This CDR3 comprises 13 residues. Per germline, CDR1 SGHVS and CDR2 FQNEAQ. Between the trimmed V and J ends, which lost 5 bases and 14 bases, there was a span of 16 bases. The CDR3 is CASSPSFGEALHF. The CDR3 DNA follows: TGTGCCAGCAGCCCGTCCTTTGGAGAGGCCCTCCACTTT.

The gene calls are TRBV27 and TRBJ2-5, with 7 bases lining up with TRBD2. CDR1 and CDR2 from the germline V gene are MNHEY and SMNVEV (reference sequence). The V and J ends lost 6 bases and 5 bases, in that order; junction bases with no gene match: 12. The length of the CDR3 is 15 residues. The CDR3 region has the DNA TGTGCCAGCAGCCCACCGGGACTACCGTTGGAGACCCAGTACTTC. Translating gives CASSPPGLPLETQYF.

This clonotype was recorded a few times. The chain uses TRBV20-1 and TRBJ1-2; perhaps TRBD1 as D (5 bases). CDR3 length: 15 amino acids. Deletions cut 0 bases from V and 4 bases from J, with 15 bases between. CDR1 and CDR2 from the germline V gene are DFQATT and SNEGSKA (reference sequence). The CDR3 nucleotides read TGCAGTGCTAGAGATCAGAGGGGTTCGATCTATGGCTACACCTTC. The encoded protein is CSARDQRGSIYGYTF.

The chain combines TRBV7-8 with TRBJ1-6; unclear D gene. Looked up from germline, CDR1 is SGHVS and CDR2 is FQNEAQ. V gave up 4 bases and J gave up 0 bases, with 16 bases separating them. The CDR3 runs to 18 residues. The CDR3 loop reads CASSSTGRASSYNSPLHF. Here the CDR3 DNA reads TGTGCCAGCAGCTCGACGGGAAGGGCGAGCTCCTATAATTCACCCCTCCACTTT.

V usage is TRBV28 and J usage is TRBJ1-1; the D gene is possibly TRBD1 (5 bases). The CDR3 has 15 residues. CDR1 and CDR2 (germline): MDHEN, SYDVKM. The V end lost 5 bases, the J end lost 6 bases, and 19 bases lay between the germline ends. The CDR3 spells CASSMTWGAYSEAFF. The CDR3 coding sequence is TGTGCCAGCAGTATGACATGGGGCGCTTATTCTGAAGCTTTCTTT.

This clonotype has only a few counts. Compared with germline, one end of the junction differs, possibly owing to a read error. V and J are TRBV27 and TRBJ2-1; the D gene is possibly TRBD1 (7 bases). Looked up from germline, CDR1 is MNHEY and CDR2 is SMNVEV (reference sequence). CDR3 length equals 14 residues. The CDR3 region has the DNA TGTGCCAGCAGTGTATCCCGACAGGGAGGTGAGCAGTTCTTC. Translating it yields CASSVSRQGGEQFF.

For this clonotype: The junction departs from germline at one end; a sequencing error may be responsible. The chain combines TRBV20-1 with TRBJ2-5; 7 positions match TRBD1. CDR3 length: 11 residues. Germline lookup yields CDR1 DFQATT and CDR2 SNEGSKA (reference sequence). The CDR3 protein is CGAYRGETQYF. The CDR3 nucleotides read TGCGGTGCGTACAGGGGAGAGACCCAGTACTTC.

The chain joins TRBV24-1 to TRBJ2-3; 12 positions agree with TRBD2. V lost 4 bases and J lost 3; bases outside the gene matches: 7. Germline V gives CDR1 KGHDR, CDR2 SFDVKD. The CDR3 consists of 17 residues. DNA for the CDR3: TGTGCCACCAGTGACCCCGAACTAGCGGGGGGTACAGATACGCAGTATTTT. It yields the protein CATSDPELAGGTDTQYF.

Regarding this clonotype: In this CDR3 the conserved last residue, phenylalanine or tryptophan, is missing, so a read error is likely. The chain recombines TRBV7-2 with TRBJ2-3; 9 bases align to TRBD1. In germline, CDR1 is SGHTA, CDR2 FQGNSA. After removal of 4 bases from V and 4 bases from J, the junction contained 6 bases not matched to a gene. The CDR3 consists of 15 residues. CDR3 nucleotide sequence: TGTGCCAGCAGCTACCCAGGACAGGGGCCAGATACGCAGTATCTT. Encoded protein: CASSYPGQGPDTQYL.

This clonotype was observed a handful of times. This chain links TRBV6-2 or TRBV6-3 with TRBJ2-7; 11 bases line up with TRBD2. The J segment lost 2 bases and the V segment lost 5 bases, leaving 5 bases of the junction unmatched. CDR1 and CDR2 (germline): MNHEY, SVGEGT. The CDR3 runs 15 residues. The CDR3 bases are TGTGCCAGCAGTAAACTAGCGGGAGAAGCCTACGAGCAGTACTTC. The encoded protein is CASSKLAGEAYEQYF.

The V and J genes are TRBV10-3 and TRBJ2-7; D is undetermined. The CDR3 has 13 amino acids. Germline V gene lookup returns CDR1 ENHRY and CDR2 SYGVKD. V lost 4 bases to trimming and J lost 5 bases, with 12 bases between them. The CDR3 DNA is TGTGCCATCAGTGCCCCGCTTGTGCACGAGCAGTACTTC. Translation gives CAISAPLVHEQYF.

This clonotype was detected only once. The chain employs TRBV6-5 and TRBJ2-1; D remains unclear. CDR3 length equals 14 residues. Germline assignment: CDR1 MNHEY and CDR2 SVGAGI. V lost 2 bases and J 5 bases, leaving 10 bases between the germline ends. CDR3 DNA sequence: TGTGCCAGCAGTTACGGGGTGGCCGACAATGAGCAGTTCTTC. Protein sequence: CASSYGVADNEQFF.